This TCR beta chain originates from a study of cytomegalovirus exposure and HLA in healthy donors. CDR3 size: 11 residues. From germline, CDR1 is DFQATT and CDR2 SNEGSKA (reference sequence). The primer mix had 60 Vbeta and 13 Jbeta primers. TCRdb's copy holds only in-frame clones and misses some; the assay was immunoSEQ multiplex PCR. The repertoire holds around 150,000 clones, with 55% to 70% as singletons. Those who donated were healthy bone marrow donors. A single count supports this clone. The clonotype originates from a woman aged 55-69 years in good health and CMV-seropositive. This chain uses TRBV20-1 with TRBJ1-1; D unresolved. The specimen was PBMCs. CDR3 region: CNFASNTEAFF. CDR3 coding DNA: TGCAACTTCGCATCGAACACTGAAGCTTTCTTT.